One and the same sample provided the 24 T cell receptor beta chains below, sequenced in a study of T cells in localized non-small cell lung cancer. Clones were read by immunoSEQ multiplex PCR, and TCRdb kept only the in-frame ones, dropping some. The table shows about 1,700 clones, with about 23% occurring only once. Sequencing was performed on normal lung tissue next to the tumor, taken before any cancer treatment. The receptors were gathered from an older female donor with stage I lung adenocarcinoma.

This clone was picked up a small number of times. This chain joins TRBV10-2 and TRBJ2-2, with unresolved D. Germline V CDR1 and CDR2: WSHSY, SAAADI. The V and J ends lost 3 bases and 5 bases respectively, with 4 bases between them. The CDR3 sequence is 12 residues long. In nucleotides, the CDR3 is TGCGCCAGCAGTGAACGGACCGGGGAGCTGTTTTTT. It yields the protein CASSERTGELFF.

In its sample, this clone was seen a few times. J is TRBJ2-5 and V is TRBV28; D is perhaps TRBD2 (7 bases). The CDR3 loop spans 15 amino acids. Per germline, CDR1 MDHEN and CDR2 SYDVKM. V lost 7 bases and J lost 6, with 21 bases in between. CDR3 protein: CASTLSDSGAQTQYF. DNA of the CDR3: TGTGCCAGCACCCTCTCGGACAGCGGGGCGCAGACCCAGTACTTC.

By frequency in the sample, this clone is hyperexpanded. V gene TRBV14 combines with J gene TRBJ2-7, with D possibly matching TRBD2 (5 bases). Germline V gene lookup returns CDR1 SGHDN and CDR2 FVKESK. The V end was cut by 0 bases, the J end by 6 bases, with 9 bases between. This CDR3 contains 13 residues. The CDR3 sequence is CASSQDGIGEQYF. DNA of the CDR3: TGTGCCAGCAGCCAAGACGGGATCGGCGAGCAGTACTTC.

This clone is medium-sized (0.01 to 0.1%) in the sample. The chain combines TRBV11-3 with TRBJ2-2, with unresolved D. This CDR3 contains 14 residues. The V end was cut by 5 bases, the J end by 1 base, with 8 bases between. Germline V gene data show CDR1 as SGHNT and CDR2 as YENEEA. Here the CDR3 reads CASSRERNTGELFF. The CDR3 bases are TGTGCCAGCAGCCGAGAAAGGAACACCGGGGAGCTGTTTTTT.

The sample holds a few counts of this clone. CDR3 amino acids: CASSAKAGDEKLFF. DNA for the CDR3: TGTGCCAGCAGCGCTAAGGCCGGAGATGAAAAACTGTTTTTT. The genes are TRBV11-3 and TRBJ1-4; D is ambiguous. CDR1 and CDR2 from the germline V gene are SGHNT and YENEEA. Trimming removed 5 bases from V and 6 bases from J, with 13 bases in between. The CDR3 extends over 14 amino acids.

This rearrangement joins TRBV7-2 to TRBJ1-2; D possibly corresponds to TRBD1 (6 bases). V was clipped by 8 bases and J by 2 bases, with 12 bases between them. CDR3 length equals 13 residues. Germline V lookup: CDR1 SGHTA, CDR2 FQGNSA. This chain's CDR3 is CASGWTANYGYTF. In nucleotides, the CDR3 is TGTGCCAGCGGATGGACAGCCAACTATGGCTACACCTTC.

The genes are TRBV6-8 and TRBJ2-2; perhaps TRBD1 as D (6 bases). This CDR3 comprises 15 residues. Germline CDR1 and CDR2: MNHGY and SAAAGT. V was trimmed by 3 bases and J by 5 bases, leaving 13 bases between them. The CDR3 reads CASSYIPGETGELFF. In nucleotides, the CDR3 is TGTGCCAGCAGTTATATCCCAGGGGAGACCGGGGAGCTGTTTTTT.

J is TRBJ2-3 and V is TRBV12-5; D is unresolved. The CDR3 runs 12 residues. The V end lost 6 bases, the J end lost 6 bases, and 10 bases lay between the germline ends. Per the germline V gene, CDR1 is LGHNT and CDR2 is FRNRAP. CDR3: CASGEQMDTQYF. The CDR3 DNA is TGTGCTAGTGGGGAGCAGATGGATACGCAGTATTTT.

This clone was picked up one time. The chain combines TRBV28 with TRBJ1-2; TRBD1 matches at 11 bases. V was clipped by 3 bases and J by 4 bases; unmatched bases: 7. Germline-derived CDR1 and CDR2 are MDHEN and SYDVKM. CDR3 length: 16 amino acids. This chain's CDR3 is CASSLDRGRRFYGYTF. The CDR3 bases are TGTGCCAGCAGTTTGGACAGGGGGCGCCGTTTCTATGGCTACACCTTC.

The chain recombines TRBV29-1 with TRBJ2-7; TRBD2 is a possible D gene (6 bases). The V end was cut by 4 bases, the J end by 1 base, with 14 bases between. Germline V gene data show CDR1 as SQVTM and CDR2 as ANQGSEA. The CDR3 contains 14 residues. CDR3 sequence (DNA): TGCAGCGTTGCCAGGACTACTTCTTCCTACGAGCAGTACTTC. Its translation: CSVARTTSSYEQYF.

By frequency in the sample, this clone is medium-sized. The rearrangement links TRBV6-8 to TRBJ2-2; no reliable D call. Trimming cost V 6 bases and J 4 bases, with 6 bases left between them. This CDR3 is built from 12 residues. Germline V gene sequence: CDR1 MNHGY, CDR2 SAAAGT. This CDR3 is CASRTSTGELFF. The CDR3 DNA reads TGTGCCAGCAGAACAAGCACCGGGGAGCTGTTTTTT.

The DNA of the CDR3 is TGTGCCAGCAGCGTAACGGGATTCTCTGGAAACACCATATATTTT. Amino acid sequence: CASSVTGFSGNTIYF. V is TRBV9 and J is TRBJ1-3, with D unresolved. V was pared by 1 base and J by 0 bases, with 8 bases between. The CDR3 has 15 residues. Germline V gene data show CDR1 as SGDLS and CDR2 as YYNGEE.

This sequence joins TRBV5-1 and TRBJ1-2; D perhaps matches TRBD1 (6 bases). Per germline, CDR1 SGHRS and CDR2 YFSETQ. With 4 bases removed from V and 3 bases from J, the gap between germline ends came to 13 bases. There are 14 residues in the CDR3. The CDR3 nucleotides read TGCGCCAGCAGCATCGGACAGCCCCACTATGGCTACACCTTC. Translation gives CASSIGQPHYGYTF.

There are a few counts of this clone. The V gene is TRBV6-8, the J gene TRBJ2-2, with no clear D. CDR1 and CDR2 from the germline V gene are MNHGY and SAAAGT. V was cut by 7 bases and J by 1 base, with 10 bases left in between. The CDR3 runs to 14 residues. CDR3 residues: CASKRSGNTGELFF. The DNA of the CDR3 is TGTGCCAGCAAGAGGTCGGGGAACACCGGGGAGCTGTTTTTT.

This rearrangement joins TRBV19 to TRBJ1-4; possible D gene TRBD1, 6 bases. Germline V gene data show CDR1 as LNHDA and CDR2 as SQIVND (reference sequence). There are 17 residues in the CDR3. V was clipped by 6 bases and J by 0 bases, with 17 bases between them. CDR3 amino acids: CASSRRSRGATNEKLFF. CDR3 in DNA: TGTGCCAGTAGCCGACGCTCCAGGGGTGCAACTAATGAAAAACTGTTTTTT.

In its sample, this clone was seen a few times. The chain has TRBV12-5 and TRBJ2-2; D unclear. Germline CDR1 LGHNT, CDR2 FRNRAP. CDR3 length equals 13 residues. This CDR3 reads CASTLPNTGELFF. The CDR3 region has the DNA TGTGCCAGCACATTGCCGAACACCGGGGAGCTGTTTTTT. Filled out from reference TRBV12-5 and TRBJ2-2, the complete variable domain reads DARVTQTPRHKVTEMGQEVTMRCQPILGHNTVFWYRQTMMQGLELLAYFRNRAPLDDSGMPKDRFSAEMPDATLATLKIQPSEPRDSAVYFCASTLPNTGELFFGEGSRLTVL.

The chain recombines TRBV6-8 with TRBJ1-2, with D possibly being TRBD1 (5 bases). This CDR3 has 14 amino acids. Per the germline V gene, CDR1 is MNHGY and CDR2 is SAAAGT. Trimming took off 5 bases at V and 1 base at J, with 11 bases between the two ends. The DNA for the CDR3 is TGTGCCAGCAGTCGGGACCGAAGTAACTATGGCTACACCTTC. As protein: CASSRDRSNYGYTF.

This clone occurred a few times. The chain recombines TRBV11-3 with TRBJ2-2; no definite D call. In germline, CDR1 is SGHNT, CDR2 YENEEA. The CDR3 has 16 residues. Between the trimmed V and J ends, which lost 3 bases and 4 bases, there was a span of 15 bases. CDR3 region: CASSLVSTFPTGELFF. For the CDR3, the DNA is TGTGCCAGCAGCTTGGTCTCTACCTTTCCCACCGGGGAGCTGTTTTTT. The full variable domain, completed using reference TRBV11-3 and TRBJ2-2, is EAGVVQSPRYKIIEKKQPVAFWCNPISGHNTLYWYLQNLGQGPELLIRYENEEAVDDSQLPKDRFSAERLKGVDSTLKIQPAELGDSAVYLCASSLVSTFPTGELFFGEGSRLTVL.

This clone rates as medium-sized. This rearrangement joins TRBV6-8 to TRBJ1-1; TRBD1 matches at 8 bases. Germline CDR1 reads MNHGY; CDR2 reads SAAAGT. Trimming took 5 bases from V and 0 from J; bases not matched to a gene: 2. This CDR3 has 14 residues. The CDR3 DNA reads TGTGCCAGCAGTGACAGGGGTATGAACACTGAAGCTTTCTTT. Translation gives CASSDRGMNTEAFF.

A few counts support this clone. This sequence joins TRBV9 and TRBJ2-2, with TRBD2 matching 11 bases. The CDR3 runs to 16 residues. Germline CDR1 reads SGDLS; CDR2 reads YYNGEE. V dropped 1 base and J dropped 5; count of bases not matched to a gene: 4. The CDR3 here is CASSVQTSGKTGELFF. DNA of the CDR3: TGTGCCAGCAGCGTACAGACTAGCGGGAAAACCGGGGAGCTGTTTTTT.

This clone is labeled medium-sized. The gene calls are TRBV1 and TRBJ2-7; the DNA was not compared with TRBD2, the D call given in the table. TRBV1 is a listed pseudogene. The CDR3 loop spans 17 amino acids. CDR3 protein: CASSQDLPSGRRYEQYF. In DNA form, the CDR3 reads TGCGCCAGCAGCCAAGATCTCCCTAGCGGGAGGCGTTACGAGCAGTACTTC.

This rearrangement joins TRBV2 to TRBJ1-2; D is perhaps TRBD1 (6 bases). The CDR3 length is 13 residues. V was clipped by 4 bases and J by 7 bases, with 13 bases between them. CDR1 is SNHLY, CDR2 FYNNEI, per germline. CDR3 loop: CASSGARQAGYTF. DNA for the CDR3: TGTGCCAGCAGTGGGGCCAGACAGGCTGGCTACACCTTC.

This chain joins TRBV6-8 and TRBJ1-3; D may be TRBD1 (6 bases). V dropped 7 bases and J dropped 4 bases, with 14 bases sitting between them. CDR1 MNHGY and CDR2 SAAAGT come from the germline V gene. The CDR3 totals 14 residues. The CDR3 nucleotides read TGTGCCAGCAAACGGGGGCGCGCCGGAAACACCATATATTTT. Translating it yields CASKRGRAGNTIYF.

In its sample, this clone was seen a few times. This chain links TRBV9 with TRBJ1-2; TRBD1 matches 9 bases. V lost 4 bases, J lost 4 bases, and 5 bases stayed unmatched. The CDR3 runs 14 residues. CDR1 SGDLS and CDR2 YYNGEE come from the germline V gene. The CDR3 sequence is CASSFGQGIYGYTF. For the CDR3, the DNA is TGTGCCAGCAGCTTCGGACAGGGGATCTATGGCTACACCTTC.